Listed below are T cell receptor beta chains from one sample, sequenced in a study of blood T cell repertoires in COVID-19. The data were produced by immunoSEQ multiplex PCR, yet TCRdb's version contains in-frame clones alone and is incomplete. The sample gives 140,000 to 150,000 clones, 80% of which show up once; roughly 13% is in the top ten. Sequencing was carried out using peripheral blood. All receptors come from a man between 60 and 75 years old with active or convalescent COVID-19. The CDR3 runs from the conserved cysteine through the conserved F or W. The D gene is left open where the match is weak. Some rows mark clone size as missing; the rest say once, few, many or name a class of expanded clone.

D gene: -
V gene: TRBV4-1
J gene: TRBJ1-4
clone size: -
CDR3 protein: CASSQETGEKLFF
CDR3 DNA: TGCGCCAGCAGCCAGGAGACAGGTGAAAAACTGTTTTTT

D gene: TRBD1
V gene: TRBV28
J gene: TRBJ1-4
clone size: -
CDR3 protein: CASRKQGSDEKLFF
CDR3 DNA: TGTGCCAGCAGGAAACAGGGGAGCGATGAAAAACTGTTTTTT

D gene: TRBD1
V gene: TRBV10-3
J gene: TRBJ2-1
clone size: -
CDR3 protein: CATNPGTGGAEQFF
CDR3 DNA: TGTGCCACCAACCCTGGGACAGGGGGGGCTGAGCAGTTCTTC

D gene: TRBD2
V gene: TRBV7-3
J gene: TRBJ2-1
clone size: -
CDR3 protein: CASSPGLEGNEQFF
CDR3 DNA: TGTGCCAGCAGCCCGGGACTAGAGGGCAATGAGCAGTTCTTC

D gene: -
V gene: TRBV11-2
J gene: TRBJ1-2
clone size: few
CDR3 protein: CASSLNRGQVGYTF
CDR3 DNA: TGTGCCAGCAGCTTAAATCGGGGACAAGTCGGCTACACCTTC

D gene: -
V gene: TRBV28
J gene: TRBJ2-7
clone size: -
CDR3 protein: CATQQRVDYEQYF
CDR3 DNA: TGTGCCACGCAACAGAGAGTCGACTACGAGCAGTACTTC

D gene: TRBD2
V gene: TRBV7-2
J gene: TRBJ2-1
clone size: once
CDR3 protein: CASSPRGGGGRQEQFF
CDR3 DNA: TGTGCCAGCAGCCCCCGGGGGGGAGGGGGGAGGCAGGAGCAGTTCTTC

D gene: TRBD2
V gene: TRBV9
J gene: TRBJ2-7
clone size: -
CDR3 protein: CASSAETSGAYEQYF
CDR3 DNA: TGTGCCAGCAGCGCAGAGACTAGCGGGGCCTACGAGCAGTACTTC

D gene: TRBD2
V gene: TRBV11-1
J gene: TRBJ2-2
clone size: once
CDR3 protein: CASRLAGGPSNTGELFF
CDR3 DNA: TGTGCCAGCAGATTAGCGGGAGGGCCGTCAAATACCGGGGAGCTGTTTTTT

D gene: -
V gene: TRBV9
J gene: TRBJ2-2
clone size: -
CDR3 protein: CASSVEGIGELFF
CDR3 DNA: TGTGCCAGCAGCGTAGAGGGGATCGGGGAGCTGTTTTTT

D gene: TRBD1
V gene: TRBV2
J gene: TRBJ1-4
clone size: -
CDR3 protein: CASSIRGQGAGKLFF
CDR3 DNA: TGTGCCAGCAGTATACGGGGACAGGGCGCGGGGAAACTGTTTTTT

D gene: -
V gene: TRBV5-1
J gene: TRBJ2-5
clone size: few
CDR3 protein: CASSRQGQETQYF
CDR3 DNA: TGCGCCAGCAGCCGCCAGGGCCAAGAGACCCAGTACTTC

D gene: -
V gene: TRBV6-6
J gene: TRBJ1-2
clone size: -
CDR3 protein: CASSYAANSYGYTF
CDR3 DNA: TGTGCCAGCAGTTATGCCGCCAACAGCTATGGCTACACCTTC

D gene: -
V gene: TRBV11-3
J gene: TRBJ2-1
clone size: -
CDR3 protein: CASSAPRETGYNEQFF
CDR3 DNA: TGTGCCAGCAGCGCCCCTCGTGAGACAGGATACAATGAGCAGTTCTTC

D gene: -
V gene: TRBV30
J gene: TRBJ2-7
clone size: -
CDR3 protein: CAWRRQFHEQYF
CDR3 DNA: TGTGCCTGGAGGAGGCAGTTCCACGAGCAGTACTTC

D gene: TRBD1
V gene: TRBV24-1
J gene: TRBJ2-1
clone size: once
CDR3 protein: CATRAQGGSYNEQFF
CDR3 DNA: TGTGCCACCAGGGCACAGGGGGGCTCCTACAATGAGCAGTTCTTC

D gene: TRBD1
V gene: TRBV11-2
J gene: TRBJ1-4
clone size: once
CDR3 protein: CASSSLREGGTEKLFF
CDR3 DNA: TGTGCCAGCAGCTCGTTGCGAGAAGGGGGCACTGAAAAACTGTTTTTT

D gene: TRBD1
V gene: TRBV24-1
J gene: TRBJ2-3
clone size: -
CDR3 protein: CATSDFVGTGSTDTQYF
CDR3 DNA: TGTGCCACCAGTGATTTTGTGGGGACAGGGAGCACAGATACGCAGTATTTT

D gene: -
V gene: TRBV29-1
J gene: TRBJ2-3
clone size: -
CDR3 protein: CSVESGSDTQYF
CDR3 DNA: TGCAGCGTTGAGAGCGGCTCAGATACGCAGTATTTT

D gene: -
V gene: TRBV10-3
J gene: TRBJ2-2
clone size: -
CDR3 protein: CAISLITGELFF
CDR3 DNA: TGTGCCATCAGCCTTATTACCGGGGAGCTGTTTTTT

D gene: -
V gene: TRBV19
J gene: TRBJ2-6
clone size: -
CDR3 protein: CASSIQGSGANVLTF
CDR3 DNA: TGTGCCAGTAGTATACAGGGCTCAGGGGCCAACGTCCTGACTTTC

D gene: -
V gene: TRBV11-1
J gene: TRBJ1-2
clone size: many
CDR3 protein: CASSLGGGGDGYTF
CDR3 DNA: TGTGCCAGCAGCTTAGGCGGGGGCGGCGATGGCTACACCTTC

D gene: TRBD2
V gene: TRBV27
J gene: TRBJ2-2
clone size: -
CDR3 protein: CASSSSGLASNTGELFF
CDR3 DNA: TGTGCCAGCAGTTCCTCAGGACTAGCGTCGAACACCGGGGAGCTGTTTTTT

D gene: -
V gene: TRBV19
J gene: TRBJ1-2
clone size: -
CDR3 protein: CASSMARSSYGYTF
CDR3 DNA: TGTGCCAGTAGTATGGCGAGGAGTTCCTATGGCTACACCTTC

D gene: TRBD1
V gene: TRBV2
J gene: TRBJ2-7
clone size: -
CDR3 protein: CASREQGANEQYF
CDR3 DNA: TGTGCCAGCAGAGAGCAGGGGGCCAACGAGCAGTACTTC

D gene: TRBD1
V gene: TRBV18
J gene: TRBJ2-2
clone size: -
CDR3 protein: CASSRGTGRSTGELFF
CDR3 DNA: TGTGCCAGCTCACGTGGGACAGGGAGGAGCACCGGGGAGCTGTTTTTT

D gene: -
V gene: TRBV6-5
J gene: TRBJ1-5
clone size: -
CDR3 protein: CASSPEADSNQPQHF
CDR3 DNA: TGTGCCAGCAGTCCTGAGGCCGATAGCAATCAGCCCCAGCATTTT

D gene: -
V gene: TRBV1
J gene: TRBJ2-1
clone size: -
CDR3 protein: CTSSQDGCGRSNNEQFF
CDR3 DNA: TGCACCAGCAGCCAAGATGGGTGCGGGAGGTCCAACAATGAGCAGTTCTTC